This T cell receptor beta chain was captured in a study of metastatic and nonmetastatic thyroid tumors. Study context: Repertoires of blood and of tissue (tumor or nodule) from malignant and benign thyroid patients were compared. General study findings and limits: As reported, TCR beta diversity in blood and tumor was significantly higher in malignant thyroid tumors than in benign nodules.

Nobody among the patients had been given any treatment before thyroid surgery. As originally analysed: Variation in CDR3 across clinicopathological groups served as the basis for constructing a distant-metastasis classifier in papillary thyroid cancer. TCRdb reanalyzed the PCR reads via MiXCR. The V and J calls and clone size come from TCRdb's table, not from the authors' own analysis. Seen here are 20,000 to 25,000 clones, about 13% observed once, and the top ten hold approximately 17%. CDR1 LNHDA and CDR2 SQIVND come from the germline V gene (reference sequence). This CDR3 contains 16 residues. Trimming left V 5 bases short and J 5 bases short, with 20 bases between. At least ten counts were recorded for this clone. What it recognizes is unknown. At the DNA level, this CDR3 is encoded by other sequences in the same sample as well.

V usage is TRBV19 and J usage is TRBJ2-3, with D possibly called TRBD1 or TRBD2 (5 bases each). The sample comprised blood. The sequence came from a female donor with papillary thyroid cancer or a benign thyroid nodule (not recorded which). Some clones in this sample may be carry-over from other donors' samples. CDR3 in amino acids: CASSPPTPGRQDTQYF. DNA of the CDR3: TGTGCCAGTAGTCCTCCTACCCCGGGACGACAAGATACGCAGTATTTT.